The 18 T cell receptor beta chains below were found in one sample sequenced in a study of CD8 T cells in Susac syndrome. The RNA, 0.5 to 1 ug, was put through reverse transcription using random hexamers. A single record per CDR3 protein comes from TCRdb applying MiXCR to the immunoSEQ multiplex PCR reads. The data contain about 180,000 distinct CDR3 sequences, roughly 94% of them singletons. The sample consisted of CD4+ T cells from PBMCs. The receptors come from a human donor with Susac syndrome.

This CDR3 is CASSEYRGRGADTQYF. Written as DNA, the CDR3 is TGTGCCAGCAGTGAATATCGGGGCAGGGGAGCAGATACGCAGTATTTT. This chain uses TRBV25-1 with TRBJ2-3; a weak D match, TRBD1 (6 bases). Germline V gene sequence: CDR1 MGHDK, CDR2 SYGVNS. This CDR3 has 16 amino acids. Trimming removed 0 bases from V and 4 bases from J, with 14 bases in between.

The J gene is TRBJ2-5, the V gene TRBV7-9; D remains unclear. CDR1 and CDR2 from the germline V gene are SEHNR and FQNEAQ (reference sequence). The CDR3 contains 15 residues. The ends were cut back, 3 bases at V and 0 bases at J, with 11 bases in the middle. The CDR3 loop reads CASSFSSADQETQYF. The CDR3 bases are TGTGCCAGCAGCTTCTCCTCGGCAGACCAAGAGACCCAGTACTTC.

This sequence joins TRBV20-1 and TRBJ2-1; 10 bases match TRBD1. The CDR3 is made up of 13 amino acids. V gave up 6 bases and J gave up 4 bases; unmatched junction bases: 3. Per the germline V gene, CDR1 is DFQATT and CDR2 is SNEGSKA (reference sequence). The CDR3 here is CSAPGQGYNEQFF. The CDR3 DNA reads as TGCAGTGCACCGGGACAGGGGTACAATGAGCAGTTCTTC.

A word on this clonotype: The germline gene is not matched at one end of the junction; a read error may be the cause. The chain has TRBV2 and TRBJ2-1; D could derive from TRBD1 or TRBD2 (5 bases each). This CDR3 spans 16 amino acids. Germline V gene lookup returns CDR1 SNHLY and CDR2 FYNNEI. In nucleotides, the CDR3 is TGTGCCAACAGTGAACTTTGGTGGGAGAGGGGCAATGAGCAGTTCTTC. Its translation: CANSELWWERGNEQFF. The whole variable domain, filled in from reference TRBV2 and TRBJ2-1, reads EPEVTQTPSHQVTQMGQEVILRCVPISNHLYFYWYRQILGQKVEFLVSFYNNEISEKSEIFDDQFSVERPDGSNFTLKIRSTKLEDSAMYFCANSELWWERGNEQFFGPGTRLTVL.

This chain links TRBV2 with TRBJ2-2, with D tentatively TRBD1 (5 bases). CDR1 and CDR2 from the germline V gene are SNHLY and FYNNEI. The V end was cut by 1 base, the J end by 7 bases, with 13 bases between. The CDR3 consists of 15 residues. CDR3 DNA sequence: TGTGCCAGCAGTGAAGTTGGCAGGGTCGGCGGGGAGCTGTTTTTT. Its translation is CASSEVGRVGGELFF.

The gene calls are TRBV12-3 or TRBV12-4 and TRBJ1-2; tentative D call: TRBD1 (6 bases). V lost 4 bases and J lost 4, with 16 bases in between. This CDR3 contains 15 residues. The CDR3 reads CASSSPGGGRYGYTF. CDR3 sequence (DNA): TGTGCCAGCAGTTCCCCCGGGGGGGGCCGCTATGGCTACACCTTC.

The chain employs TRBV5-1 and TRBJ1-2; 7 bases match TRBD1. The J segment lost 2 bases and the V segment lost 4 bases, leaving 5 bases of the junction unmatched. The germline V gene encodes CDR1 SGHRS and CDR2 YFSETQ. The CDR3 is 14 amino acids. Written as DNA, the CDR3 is TGCGCCAGCAGCGTTGGACAGGAAAACTATGGCTACACCTTC. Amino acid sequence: CASSVGQENYGYTF.

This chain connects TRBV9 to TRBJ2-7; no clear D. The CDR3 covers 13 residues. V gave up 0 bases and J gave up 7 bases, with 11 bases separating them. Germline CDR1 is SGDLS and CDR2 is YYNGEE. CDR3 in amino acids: CASSVDGLREQYF. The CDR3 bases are TGTGCCAGCAGCGTAGACGGGTTACGGGAGCAGTACTTC.

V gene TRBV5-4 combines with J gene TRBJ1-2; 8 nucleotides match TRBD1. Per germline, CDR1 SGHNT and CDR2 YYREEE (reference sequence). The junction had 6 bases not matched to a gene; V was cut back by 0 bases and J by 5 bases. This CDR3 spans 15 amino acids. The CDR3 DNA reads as TGTGCCAGCAGCTTGGATACGACAGGGGTTTATGGCTACACCTTC. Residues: CASSLDTTGVYGYTF.

CDR3 protein: CASRRGGDTEAFF. DNA for the CDR3: TGTGCCAGCAGGAGGGGGGGGGACACTGAAGCTTTCTTT. This chain links TRBV2 with TRBJ1-1; tentatively, D is TRBD1 (6 bases). CDR1 is SNHLY, CDR2 FYNNEI, per germline. The CDR3 runs 13 residues. The ends were cut back, 6 bases at V and 3 bases at J, with 11 bases in the middle.

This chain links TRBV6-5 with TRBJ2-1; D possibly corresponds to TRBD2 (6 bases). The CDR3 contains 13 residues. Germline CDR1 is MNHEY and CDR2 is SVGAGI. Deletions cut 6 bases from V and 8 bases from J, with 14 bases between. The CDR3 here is CASRRRLVDEQFF. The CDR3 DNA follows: TGTGCCAGCAGGCGTCGACTAGTGGATGAGCAGTTCTTC.

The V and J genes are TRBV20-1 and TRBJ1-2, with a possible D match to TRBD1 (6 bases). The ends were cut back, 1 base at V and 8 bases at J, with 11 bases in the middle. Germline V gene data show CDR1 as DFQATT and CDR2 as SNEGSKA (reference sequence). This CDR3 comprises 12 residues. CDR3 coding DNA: TGCAGTGCTAGAGTTCCAGGGGAAGGCTACACCTTC. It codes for CSARVPGEGYTF.

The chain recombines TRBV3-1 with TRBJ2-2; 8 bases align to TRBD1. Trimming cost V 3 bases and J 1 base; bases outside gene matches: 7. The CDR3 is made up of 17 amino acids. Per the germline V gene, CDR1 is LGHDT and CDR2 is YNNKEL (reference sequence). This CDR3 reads CASSHRPGQENTGELFF. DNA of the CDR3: TGTGCCAGCAGCCATCGACCGGGACAGGAGAACACCGGGGAGCTGTTTTTT.

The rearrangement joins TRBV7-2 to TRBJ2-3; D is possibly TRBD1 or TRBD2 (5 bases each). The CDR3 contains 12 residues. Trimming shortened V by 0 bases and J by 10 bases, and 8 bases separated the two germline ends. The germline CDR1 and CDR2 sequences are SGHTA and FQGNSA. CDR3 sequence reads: CASSLALGAQYF. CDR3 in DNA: TGTGCCAGCAGCTTAGCGTTGGGGGCGCAGTATTTT. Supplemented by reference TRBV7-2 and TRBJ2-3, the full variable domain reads GAGVSQSPSNKVTEKGKDVELRCDPISGHTALYWYRQSLGQGLEFLIYFQGNSAPDKSGLPSDRFSAERTGGSVSTLTIQRTQQEDSAVYLCASSLALGAQYFGPGTRLTVL.

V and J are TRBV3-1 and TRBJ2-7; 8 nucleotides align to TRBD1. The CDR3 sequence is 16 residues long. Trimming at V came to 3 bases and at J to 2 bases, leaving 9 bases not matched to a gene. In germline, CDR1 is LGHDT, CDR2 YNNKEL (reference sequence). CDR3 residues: CASSQGDRWFPYEQYF. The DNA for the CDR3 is TGTGCCAGCAGCCAGGGGGACAGGTGGTTCCCCTACGAGCAGTACTTC.

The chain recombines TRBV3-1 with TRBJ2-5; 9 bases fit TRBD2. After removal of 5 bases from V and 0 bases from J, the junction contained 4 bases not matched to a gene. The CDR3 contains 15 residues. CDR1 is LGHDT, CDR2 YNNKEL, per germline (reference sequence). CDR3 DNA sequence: TGTGCCAGCAGCGCGGGGGGGGCCCACCAAGAGACCCAGTACTTC. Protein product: CASSAGGAHQETQYF.

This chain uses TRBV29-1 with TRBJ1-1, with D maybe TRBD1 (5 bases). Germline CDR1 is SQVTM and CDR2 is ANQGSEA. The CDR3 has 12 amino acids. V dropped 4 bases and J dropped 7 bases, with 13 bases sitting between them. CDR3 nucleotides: TGCAGCGTTGCTATGGGGCATGGTGAAGCTTTCTTT. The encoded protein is CSVAMGHGEAFF. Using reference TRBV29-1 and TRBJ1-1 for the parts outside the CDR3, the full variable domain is SAVISQKPSRDICQRGTSLTIQCQVDSQVTMMFWYRQQPGQSLTLIATANQGSEATYESGFVIDKFPISRPNLTFSTLTVSNMSPEDSSIYLCSVAMGHGEAFFGQGTRLTVV.

The CDR3 loop reads CAWSVPVTDTQYF. The CDR3 DNA sequence: TGTGCCTGGAGTGTACCAGTCACAGATACGCAGTATTTT. The chain combines TRBV30 with TRBJ2-3; D unclear. The CDR3 totals 13 residues. Germline assignment: CDR1 GTSNPN and CDR2 SVGIG (reference sequence). V was trimmed by 0 bases and J by 2 bases, leaving 6 bases between them. Full variable domain (missing parts from reference TRBV30 and TRBJ2-3): SQTIHQWPATLVQPVGSPLSLECTVEGTSNPNLYWYRQAAGRGLQLLFYSVGIGQISSEVPQNLSASRPQDRQFILSSKKLLLSDSGFYLCAWSVPVTDTQYFGPGTRLTVL.